A single sample gave rise to the 22 T cell receptor beta chains below, sequenced in a study of blood T cell repertoires in COVID-19. TCRdb keeps only in-frame clones here, not all; method: immunoSEQ multiplex PCR. The sample carries under 200,000 clones, approximately 86% recorded once. The sequenced sample was peripheral blood. Receptors originate from a woman older than 75 with acute or convalescent COVID-19.

This clone was seen a few times. The chain joins TRBV11-2 to TRBJ2-7; D is unresolved. The V end was cut by 3 bases, the J end by 3 bases, with 9 bases between. In germline, CDR1 is SGHAT, CDR2 FQNNGV. The CDR3 spans 13 residues. CDR3 in amino acids: CASSFDTYYEQYF. The CDR3 DNA reads as TGTGCCAGCAGCTTTGACACCTACTACGAGCAGTACTTC.

This rearrangement joins TRBV30 to TRBJ2-5; 8 nucleotides match TRBD2. V lost 1 base to trimming and J lost 4 bases; unmatched junction nucleotides: 2. The CDR3 loop spans 13 amino acids. Germline values: CDR1 GTSNPN, CDR2 SVGIG (reference sequence). CDR3 bases: TGTGCCTGGAGTGCGGGGGGGCCAGAGACCCAGTACTTC. Amino acids: CAWSAGGPETQYF.

The V and J genes are TRBV5-1 and TRBJ1-1; D might be TRBD1 (6 bases). The V gene lost 2 bases and the J gene lost 4 bases, with 9 bases spanning the gap. This CDR3 is built from 13 residues. Germline values: CDR1 SGHRS, CDR2 YFSETQ. The CDR3 is CASSFGGPTEAFF. The CDR3 bases are TGCGCCAGCAGCTTCGGGGGGCCCACTGAAGCTTTCTTT.

The chain uses TRBV18 and TRBJ1-5; D possibly corresponds to TRBD1 (6 bases). The CDR3 consists of 14 residues. The V end lost 2 bases, the J end lost 7 bases, and 12 bases lay between the germline ends. In germline, CDR1 is KGHSH, CDR2 LQKENI. This CDR3 reads CASSPGQLNQPQHF. DNA of the CDR3: TGTGCCAGCTCACCAGGACAGCTCAACCAGCCCCAGCATTTT.

The chain employs TRBV7-9 and TRBJ2-5; D is perhaps TRBD2 (6 bases). The CDR3 totals 16 residues. Germline lookup yields CDR1 SEHNR and CDR2 FQNEAQ (reference sequence). The V end lost 5 bases, the J end lost 5 bases, and 21 bases lay between the germline ends. The DNA of the CDR3 is TGTGCCAGCAGCGTAGATCTAGCCCCCAGCGGGGAGACCCAGTACTTC. Amino acid sequence: CASSVDLAPSGETQYF.

Notes on this clone: This CDR3 is also generated by other DNA sequences in the sample. J is TRBJ2-7 and V is TRBV4-3; the D is unclear. Trimming stripped 1 base from V and 3 bases from J, with 7 bases between. Germline values: CDR1 LGHNA, CDR2 YSLEER. CDR3 length: 13 amino acids. The CDR3 nucleotides read TGCGCCAGCAGCCAAGGGCAGGACTACGAGCAGTACTTC. Its translation is CASSQGQDYEQYF.

The chain combines TRBV5-1 with TRBJ2-1; 8 nucleotides agree with TRBD2. The length of the CDR3 is 15 residues. The J segment lost 4 bases and the V segment lost 5 bases, leaving 8 bases of the junction unmatched. Germline CDR1 is SGHRS and CDR2 is YFSETQ. CDR3 nucleotide sequence: TGCGCCAGCAGTAATAGCGGGACCGTTTACAATGAGCAGTTCTTC. As protein: CASSNSGTVYNEQFF.

The V and J genes are TRBV4-2 and TRBJ2-1, with 9 bases aligning to TRBD2. Trimming cost V 0 bases and J 8 bases; bases outside gene matches: 5. This CDR3 has 15 residues. Per the germline V gene, CDR1 is LGHNA and CDR2 is YNFKEQ. CDR3 nucleotides: TGTGCCAGCAGCCAAGATCCCAAGCGGGGGGATGAGCAGTTCTTC. It codes for CASSQDPKRGDEQFF.

The rearrangement uses TRBV4-3 and TRBJ1-6, with TRBD1 identical over 7 bases. CDR3 size: 17 residues. V trimming: 3 bases; J trimming: 3 bases; junction bases outside the gene matches: 8. Germline-derived CDR1 and CDR2 are LGHNA and YSLEER. The CDR3 spells CASSHTTGILYNSPLHF. The CDR3 DNA follows: TGCGCCAGCAGCCACACGACAGGGATCCTCTATAATTCACCCCTCCACTTT.

The chain is built from TRBV5-5 and TRBJ2-3, with 10 positions matching TRBD2. The ends lost 4 bases at V and 0 bases at J; junction bases unmatched: 8. The germline V gene encodes CDR1 SGHKS and CDR2 YYEKEE (reference sequence). The CDR3 spans 17 residues. Here the CDR3 DNA reads TGTGCCAGCAGCACCGAGCGGGGGGGCCGCAGCACAGATACGCAGTATTTT. Its translation is CASSTERGGRSTDTQYF.

This chain uses TRBV18 with TRBJ1-4, with 7 bases lining up with TRBD1. The CDR3 is made up of 14 amino acids. V was pared by 4 bases and J by 5 bases, with 4 bases of the junction left unmatched. Germline V gives CDR1 KGHSH, CDR2 LQKENI. The DNA for the CDR3 is TGTGCCAGCTCACTACGGGACAGAAATGAAAAACTGTTTTTT. Its translation: CASSLRDRNEKLFF.

This clone was recorded a few times. The chain uses TRBV9 and TRBJ1-2; 7 bases map to TRBD1. There are 14 residues in the CDR3. Germline V CDR1 and CDR2: SGDLS, YYNGEE. Trimming took 0 bases from V and 6 from J; bases not matched to a gene: 5. DNA of the CDR3: TGTGCCAGCAGCGTAGGGTGGCAGGGGGATGGCTACACCTTC. Its protein is CASSVGWQGDGYTF. Combining the CDR3 with reference TRBV9 and TRBJ1-2 gives the whole variable domain DSGVTQTPKHLITATGQRVTLRCSPRSGDLSVYWYQQSLDQGLQFLIQYYNGEERAKGNILERFSAQQFPDLHSELNLSSLELGDSALYFCASSVGWQGDGYTFGSGTRLTVV.

DNA for the CDR3: TGTGCCAGCAGCACCCGGACAGGGGGCGCATATGGCTACACCTTC. Amino acids: CASSTRTGGAYGYTF. The rearrangement links TRBV13 to TRBJ1-2; 11 bases align to TRBD1. V gave up 5 bases and J gave up 5 bases; unmatched junction bases: 7. Per germline, CDR1 PRHDT and CDR2 FYEKMQ (reference sequence). This CDR3 region has 15 residues. Full variable domain (remainder filled in from reference TRBV13 and TRBJ1-2): AAGVIQSPRHLIKEKRETATLKCYPIPRHDTVYWYQQGPGQDPQFLISFYEKMQSDKGSIPDRFSAQQFSDYHSELNMSSLELGDSALYFCASSTRTGGAYGYTFGSGTRLTVV.

The chain recombines TRBV12-5 with TRBJ2-6; 12 nucleotides align to TRBD1. The CDR3 runs 17 residues. After removal of 6 bases from V and 2 bases from J, the junction contained 5 bases not matched to a gene. Germline assignment: CDR1 LGHNT and CDR2 FRNRAP. The CDR3 bases are TGTGCTAGTGGCCCCGGGACAGGGGGCGCTGGGGCCAACGTCCTGACTTTC. Translation: CASGPGTGGAGANVLTF.

This clone has just one count. The V call is TRBV2, the J call TRBJ2-5; the D gene is possibly TRBD1 (6 bases). The CDR3 totals 12 residues. CDR1 SNHLY and CDR2 FYNNEI come from the germline V gene. V was trimmed by 4 bases and J by 6 bases, leaving 9 bases between them. The CDR3 region is CASSAQGKTQYF. The CDR3 region has the DNA TGTGCCAGCAGTGCCCAGGGGAAGACCCAGTACTTC.

This chain joins TRBV7-3 and TRBJ2-1; 9 positions match TRBD1. Germline loops: CDR1 SGHTA, CDR2 FQGTGA. V was clipped by 3 bases and J by 10 bases; unmatched bases: 13. The CDR3 consists of 16 residues. The CDR3 bases are TGTGCCAGCAGCTTCTACCCGGGACAGGGTCGTCAGGAGCAGTTCTTC. Amino acids: CASSFYPGQGRQEQFF.

This sequence joins TRBV29-1 and TRBJ1-1, with D perhaps TRBD1 (6 bases). The ends were cut back, 3 bases at V and 6 bases at J, with 14 bases in the middle. Germline V lookup: CDR1 SQVTM, CDR2 ANQGSEA. The CDR3 runs 13 residues. This chain's CDR3 is CSVDPIRGSEAFF. The CDR3 coding sequence is TGCAGCGTTGACCCGATTAGGGGGTCTGAAGCTTTCTTT.

The chain links TRBV5-1 to TRBJ1-4; D is undetermined. Germline V CDR1 and CDR2: SGHRS, YFSETQ. The ends were cut back, 0 bases at V and 5 bases at J, with 14 bases in the middle. There are 16 residues in the CDR3. The DNA for the CDR3 is TGCGCCAGCAGCTTGGCCGCCGGGAGTGGAAATGAAAAACTGTTTTTT. Translating it yields CASSLAAGSGNEKLFF.

V gene TRBV4-1 combines with J gene TRBJ2-5; D possibly corresponds to TRBD2 (6 bases). Germline V CDR1 and CDR2: MGHRA, YSYEKL. The CDR3 is 16 residues long. V was cut by 3 bases and J by 2 bases, with 16 bases left in between. The DNA of the CDR3 is TGCGCCAGCAGCCAGGGGCGGGAAGTCTTTCAAGAGACCCAGTACTTC. It yields the protein CASSQGREVFQETQYF.

CDR3 sequence (DNA): TGTGCCAGCAGCCAGACAGGGATGACCCCTGAAGCTTTCTTT. As protein: CASSQTGMTPEAFF. The chain has TRBV2 and TRBJ1-1, with 7 bases that match TRBD1. Germline-derived CDR1 and CDR2 are SNHLY and FYNNEI. The CDR3 has 14 residues. V shed 6 bases and J 6 bases; nucleotides not matched to a gene: 10. Using reference TRBV2 and TRBJ1-1 for the parts outside the CDR3, the full variable domain is EPEVTQTPSHQVTQMGQEVILRCVPISNHLYFYWYRQILGQKVEFLVSFYNNEISEKSEIFDDQFSVERPDGSNFTLKIRSTKLEDSAMYFCASSQTGMTPEAFFGQGTRLTVV.

V is TRBV5-1 and J is TRBJ1-2, with D tentatively TRBD1 (6 bases). CDR1 is SGHRS and CDR2 is YFSETQ in the germline V gene. The CDR3 has 13 amino acids. Trimming removed 4 bases at V and 1 base at J, with 8 bases between. The CDR3 DNA reads TGCGCCAGCAGCCCGGACAGTAACTATGGCTACACCTTC. It is translated as CASSPDSNYGYTF.

In nucleotides, the CDR3 is TGTGCCAGCACTCTAAGGCCGGACTCCCTCACAGATACGCAGTATTTT. Translated: CASTLRPDSLTDTQYF. The rearrangement uses TRBV9 and TRBJ2-3, with D possibly matching TRBD2 (5 bases). Between the trimmed V and J ends, which lost 6 bases and 2 bases, there was a span of 19 bases. The CDR3 length is 16 residues. CDR1 is SGDLS and CDR2 is YYNGEE in the germline V gene.